A single sample is the source of the 14 T cell receptor beta chains below, sequenced in a study of cytotoxic CD8 clonotypes in ibrutinib-treated CLL. Clones were read by immunoSEQ multiplex PCR, and TCRdb kept only the in-frame ones, dropping some. The sample gives around 50,000 clones, 56% of which show up once; roughly 22% is in the top ten. The sequencing here drew on PBMCs, taken after 24 months of ibrutinib treatment. The source is a human donor with chronic lymphocytic leukemia.

The chain carries TRBV7-6 and TRBJ1-5, with D possibly matching TRBD1 (5 bases). V shed 0 bases and J shed 4 bases, with 10 bases lying between them. Per the germline V gene, CDR1 is SGHVS and CDR2 is FNYEAQ. The CDR3 is 15 residues long. The CDR3 spells CASSLAMGGNQPQHF. The CDR3 region has the DNA TGTGCCAGCAGCTTAGCGATGGGGGGGAATCAGCCCCAGCATTTT. The full variable domain, its missing parts supplied by reference TRBV7-6 and TRBJ1-5, is GAGVSQSPRYKVTKRGQDVALRCDPISGHVSLYWYRQALGQGPEFLTYFNYEAQQDKSGLPNDRFSAERPEGSISTLTIQRTEQRDSAMYRCASSLAMGGNQPQHFGDGTRLSIL.

This clone was observed many times. J is TRBJ1-3 and V is TRBV28; the D is unclear. The germline CDR1 and CDR2 sequences are MDHEN and SYDVKM. V was trimmed by 5 bases and J by 3 bases, leaving 5 bases between them. The CDR3 is made up of 12 amino acids. This CDR3 reads CASSRLGNTIYF. The CDR3 DNA reads as TGTGCCAGCAGTCGCCTTGGAAACACCATATATTTT.

The chain uses TRBV19 and TRBJ1-5; D not certain. The CDR3 is 13 residues long. Trimming took off 4 bases at V and 5 bases at J, with 9 bases between the two ends. Germline CDR1 is LNHDA and CDR2 is SQIVND (reference sequence). CDR3 sequence (DNA): TGTGCCAGTAGTAAGTCAAGGGATCAGCCCCAGCATTTT. This codes for CASSKSRDQPQHF. Using reference TRBV19 and TRBJ1-5 for the parts outside the CDR3, the full variable domain is DGGITQSPKYLFRKEGQNVTLSCEQNLNHDAMYWYRQDPGQGLRLIYYSQIVNDFQKGDIAEGYSVSREKKESFPLTVTSAQKNPTAFYLCASSKSRDQPQHFGDGTRLSIL.

This rearrangement joins TRBV6-1 to TRBJ2-7; D is uncertain. Between the trimmed V and J ends, which lost 2 bases and 1 base, there was a span of 6 bases. The CDR3 sequence is 13 residues long. CDR1 is MNHNS, CDR2 SASEGT, per germline. DNA of the CDR3: TGTGCCAGCAGTGAATGGCGGTCCTACGAGCAGTACGTC. It encodes CASSEWRSYEQYV.

The chain employs TRBV19 and TRBJ2-1, with D hard to call. Trimming took off 3 bases at V and 0 bases at J, with 15 bases between the two ends. The CDR3 has 17 residues. Per germline, CDR1 LNHDA and CDR2 SQIVND (reference sequence). Written as DNA, the CDR3 is TGTGCCAGTAGTATGCGGCGTCCGGCGAGCTCCTACAATGAGCAGTTCTTC. Translated: CASSMRRPASSYNEQFF.

This clone was observed at least ten times. This chain uses TRBV7-9 with TRBJ1-2; TRBD1 matches 11 bases. Per the germline V gene, CDR1 is SEHNR and CDR2 is FQNEAQ (reference sequence). This CDR3 comprises 13 residues. V dropped 3 bases and J dropped 8; count of bases not matched to a gene: 2. CDR3 amino acids: CASSLGQGGGYTF. CDR3 nucleotide sequence: TGTGCCAGCAGCTTGGGACAGGGGGGCGGCTACACCTTC.

The V and J genes are TRBV18 and TRBJ1-4; a possible D gene is TRBD1 (5 bases). CDR3 length equals 14 residues. Germline loops: CDR1 KGHSH, CDR2 LQKENI. V was clipped by 2 bases and J by 5 bases, with 9 bases between them. The CDR3 DNA reads TGTGCCAGCTCACCAGGGGGTCTGAATGAAAAACTGTTTTTT. This gives the protein CASSPGGLNEKLFF.

The CDR3 reads CASSLFFRGLAGGQETQYF. The CDR3 DNA reads TGCGCCAGCAGCTTGTTTTTCCGGGGACTAGCGGGGGGTCAAGAGACCCAGTACTTC. The chain combines TRBV5-1 with TRBJ2-5, with 15 nucleotides matching TRBD2. This CDR3 spans 19 amino acids. V trimming: 1 base; J trimming: 2 bases; junction bases outside the gene matches: 9. Germline V gene sequence: CDR1 SGHRS, CDR2 YFSETQ.

This chain uses TRBV5-1 with TRBJ2-3, with a possible D match to TRBD1 (6 bases). The germline V and J ends were trimmed by 0 bases and 2 bases, with 10 bases remaining between them. This CDR3 has 15 amino acids. The germline CDR1 and CDR2 sequences are SGHRS and YFSETQ. The DNA of the CDR3 is TGCGCCAGCAGCTTGGTGGGGGCCCCCACAGATACGCAGTATTTT. It specifies CASSLVGAPTDTQYF. Looking up the rest from reference TRBV5-1 and TRBJ2-3 gives the full variable domain: KAGVTQTPRYLIKTRGQQVTLSCSPISGHRSVSWYQQTPGQGLQFLFEYFSETQRNKGNFPGRFSGRQFSNSRSEMNVSTLELGDSALYLCASSLVGAPTDTQYFGPGTRLTVL.

The CDR3 sequence is CAWSAGWNEKLFF. CDR3 bases: TGTGCCTGGAGTGCAGGGTGGAATGAAAAACTGTTTTTT. The gene calls are TRBV30 and TRBJ1-4; tentative D call: TRBD1 (5 bases). The CDR3 is made up of 13 amino acids. The V gene's germline CDR1 is GTSNPN and CDR2 SVGIG (reference sequence). V lost 1 base, J lost 5 bases, and 8 bases lay in between.

This chain joins TRBV30 and TRBJ2-1; no clear D. Germline V gene data show CDR1 as GTSNPN and CDR2 as SVGIG (reference sequence). The germline V and J ends were trimmed by 8 bases and 2 bases, with 10 bases remaining between them. There are 12 residues in the CDR3. CDR3 bases: TGTGCCAGCTCTATTACCTACAATGAGCAGTTCTTC. Amino acid sequence: CASSITYNEQFF.

This clone has more than one count but fewer than ten. The chain has TRBV6-1 and TRBJ1-3; 7 bases line up with TRBD1. This CDR3 is 16 amino acids long. Trimming at V came to 3 bases and at J to 0 bases, leaving 5 bases not matched to a gene. The germline CDR1 and CDR2 sequences are MNHNS and SASEGT. DNA for the CDR3: TGTGCCAGCAGTGAGACAGGGACTCACTCTGGAAACACCATATATTTT. Residues: CASSETGTHSGNTIYF.

This clone was counted only a few times. The J gene is TRBJ2-6, the V gene TRBV6-6; TRBD1 might be the D (5 bases). The CDR3 runs to 16 residues. Germline V gives CDR1 MNHNY, CDR2 SVGAGI (reference sequence). The V and J ends lost 3 bases and 0 bases respectively, with 9 bases between them. The CDR3 sequence is CASSYGASSGANVLTF. CDR3 nucleotide sequence: TGTGCCAGCAGTTATGGGGCAAGCTCTGGGGCCAACGTCCTGACTTTC.

The rearrangement joins TRBV6-1 to TRBJ2-1; D might be TRBD1 or TRBD2, each matching 5 bases. CDR3 size: 15 residues. The germline CDR1 and CDR2 sequences are MNHNS and SASEGT. Trimming pared 3 bases from V and 10 bases from J, leaving 19 bases between. CDR3 sequence reads: CASSESGPSRLEQFF. CDR3 in DNA: TGTGCCAGCAGTGAGTCGGGACCCTCACGTCTGGAGCAGTTCTTC.